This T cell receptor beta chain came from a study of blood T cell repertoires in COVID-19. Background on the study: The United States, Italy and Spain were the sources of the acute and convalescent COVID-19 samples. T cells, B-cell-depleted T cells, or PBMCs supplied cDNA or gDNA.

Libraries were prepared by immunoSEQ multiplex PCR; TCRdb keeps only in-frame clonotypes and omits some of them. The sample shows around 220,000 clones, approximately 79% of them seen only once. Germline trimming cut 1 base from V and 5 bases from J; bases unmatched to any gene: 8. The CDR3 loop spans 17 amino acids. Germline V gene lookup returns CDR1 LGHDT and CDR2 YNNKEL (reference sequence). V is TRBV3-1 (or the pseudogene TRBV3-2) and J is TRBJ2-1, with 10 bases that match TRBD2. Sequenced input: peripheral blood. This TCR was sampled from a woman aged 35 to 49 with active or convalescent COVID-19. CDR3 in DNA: TGTGCCAGCAGCCAAGGCCTAGCAACTAGCGGGGACAATGAGCAGTTCTTC. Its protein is CASSQGLATSGDNEQFF.